This T cell receptor beta chain was profiled in a study of Ad26.COV2.S vaccination and SARS-CoV-2 variants (dated by TCRdb to 2020 to 2023). Study-level background: The specificity and breadth of SARS-CoV-2-reactive T cell receptors after Ad26.COV2.S vaccination were assessed by TCRbeta repertoire sequencing. The TCR-sequenced set comprised approximately 30 samples: about 19 Ad26.COV2.S vaccine recipients, 5 placebo recipients and 8 SARS-CoV-2 convalescent individuals.

What the study reported, not specific to this receptor: Substantial breadth of spike-specific CD8+ and CD4+ T cell responses was reported after vaccination. The authors noted that total T cell responses may have been underestimated by the TCR breadth and depth analyses. Comparable non-spike TCR breadth was observed between vaccine and placebo recipients, consistent with only spike being contained in the vaccine. Ad26.COV2.S recipients had higher spike-specific TCR breadth than placebo recipients (P = 0.0014).

The immunoSEQ Assay was the method used to sequence TCRbeta CDR3 regions. After extraction, genomic DNA underwent amplification by bias-controlled multiplex PCR, followed by high-throughput sequencing. Turning to the authors' computational methods: To quantify the absolute abundance of every unique TCRbeta CDR3 region, sequences were collapsed and filtered. T cell fraction was estimated by normalizing TCRbeta template counts to usable DNA, which was measured by amplifying reference genes present in all nucleated cells. Repertoire TCRs were annotated as SARS-CoV-2-specific when V gene, CDR3 amino acid sequence and J gene were exactly matched to a known reactive TCR set. The reference SARS-CoV-2 TCR set came from MIRA and was filtered for enrichment in COVID-19-positive ImmuneCODE repertoires, removing public or cross-reactive TCRs. Using the MIRA antigens, annotated TCRs were further analysed by specific ORF or by position within an ORF. Depth was the summed frequency of annotated unique rearrangements, while breadth was defined as annotated unique rearrangements over total unique productive rearrangements. Two-sided Wilcoxon rank-sum tests were applied when comparing TCR breadth between groups. As stored in TCRdb, this immuneACCESS dataset retains in-frame rearrangements with V and J assigned. A fraction of the clones does not appear; measured against another copy, unresolved V genes explain less than half of the discrepancy, and the remainder lacks a known reason. V, J and clone size derive from that table, while D and trimming were established from the DNA sequence. The sample records hundreds of thousands of clones, about 92% of which are singletons. The top ten hold roughly 3.9% of the sample.

The intended sense of this specimen's time point label: individuals recovered from natural SARS-CoV-2 infection. Comments on this clone: Its antigen remains unidentified. No base qualities exist here, and no much larger clone lies one base off it.

Material: peripheral blood, obtained after recovery from COVID-19. The sequence derives from a human donor who had recovered from COVID-19.

This receptor has the CDR3 CASSRTGTSGGNAYEQYF. The nucleotides read TGTGCCAGCAGCAGGACCGGGACTAGCGGGGGGAACGCCTACGAGCAGTACTTC. The sequence joins TRBV11-2 to TRBJ2-7; the junction holds 15 bases that match TRBD2. For CDR1 and CDR2, the germline V gene lists SGHAT and FQNNGV. Trimmed from V: 5 bases; trimmed from J: 2 bases; junction bases lacking a gene match: 10. From cysteine to phenylalanine, the CDR3 is 18 amino acids long. This entry keeps only the CDR3 DNA: 54 bases, framed from base 1.